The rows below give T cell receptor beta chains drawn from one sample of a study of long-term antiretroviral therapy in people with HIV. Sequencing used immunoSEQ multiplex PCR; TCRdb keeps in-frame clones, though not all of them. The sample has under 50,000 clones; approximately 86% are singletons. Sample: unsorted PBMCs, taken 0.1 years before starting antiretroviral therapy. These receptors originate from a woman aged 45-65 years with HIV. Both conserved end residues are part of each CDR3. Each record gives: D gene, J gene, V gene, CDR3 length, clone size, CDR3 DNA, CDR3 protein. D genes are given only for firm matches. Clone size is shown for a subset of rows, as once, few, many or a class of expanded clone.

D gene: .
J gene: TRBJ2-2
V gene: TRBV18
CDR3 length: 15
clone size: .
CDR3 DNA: TGTGCCAGCTCCTTGGGCCCCAGGAACACCGGGGAGCTGTTTTTT
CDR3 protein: CASSLGPRNTGELFF

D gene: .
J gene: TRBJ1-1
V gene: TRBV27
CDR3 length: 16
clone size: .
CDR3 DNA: TGTGCCAGCAGCTTTGGTTACAGGGCATTGAACACTGAAGCTTTCTTT
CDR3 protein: CASSFGYRALNTEAFF

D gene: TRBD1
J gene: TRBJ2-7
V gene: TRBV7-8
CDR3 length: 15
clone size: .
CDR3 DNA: TGTGCCAGCAGTTTTGGGACAGGGAGCTCCTACGAGCAGTACTTC
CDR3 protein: CASSFGTGSSYEQYF

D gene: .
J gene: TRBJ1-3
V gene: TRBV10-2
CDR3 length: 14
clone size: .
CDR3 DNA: TGCGCCAGCAGTGAGCCGGGGGCTCGAAACACCATATATTTT
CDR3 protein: CASSEPGARNTIYF

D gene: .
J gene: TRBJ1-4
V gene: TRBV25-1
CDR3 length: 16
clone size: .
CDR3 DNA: TGTGCCAGCAGTCCCCTCAGGTCCACAAGGAATGAAAAACTGTTTTTT
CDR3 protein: CASSPLRSTRNEKLFF

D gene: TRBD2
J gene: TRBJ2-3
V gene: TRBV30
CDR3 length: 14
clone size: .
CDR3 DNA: TGTGCCTGGAAGGGACTAGTTTTGACAGATACGCAGTATTTT
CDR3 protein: CAWKGLVLTDTQYF

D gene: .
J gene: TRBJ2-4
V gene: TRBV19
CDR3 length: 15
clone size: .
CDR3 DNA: TGTGCCAGTAGTACAGGGTGGTCGGACAAAAACATTCAGTACTTC
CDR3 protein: CASSTGWSDKNIQYF

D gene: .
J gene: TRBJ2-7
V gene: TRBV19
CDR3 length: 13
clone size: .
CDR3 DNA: TGTGCCAGTAGTTCGACAGGTTCTTACGAGCAGTACTTC
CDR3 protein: CASSSTGSYEQYF

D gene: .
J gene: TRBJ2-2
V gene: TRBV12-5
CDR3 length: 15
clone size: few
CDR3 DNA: TGTGCTAGTGGTTTGGTGGGGCCTGTAGGCGGGGAGCTGTTTTTT
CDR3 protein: CASGLVGPVGGELFF

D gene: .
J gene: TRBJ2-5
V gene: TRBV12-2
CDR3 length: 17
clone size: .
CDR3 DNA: TGTGCAAGTCGCTTAGGAGGGTGGGGCGCAGTCCAAGAGACCCAGTACTTC
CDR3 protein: CASRLGGWGAVQETQYF

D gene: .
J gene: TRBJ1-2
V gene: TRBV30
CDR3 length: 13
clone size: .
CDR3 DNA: TGTGCCTGGAGTGTAGGGGAGGACTATGGCTACACCTTC
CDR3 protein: CAWSVGEDYGYTF

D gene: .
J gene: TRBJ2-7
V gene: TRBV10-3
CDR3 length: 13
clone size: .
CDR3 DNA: TGTGCCATCAAAACGGGCCTCTCCTACGAGCAGTACTTC
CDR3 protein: CAIKTGLSYEQYF

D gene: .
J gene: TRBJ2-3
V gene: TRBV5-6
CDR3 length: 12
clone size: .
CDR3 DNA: TGTGCCAGCAGCTTTTCCCGGGATACGCAGTATTTT
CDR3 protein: CASSFSRDTQYF

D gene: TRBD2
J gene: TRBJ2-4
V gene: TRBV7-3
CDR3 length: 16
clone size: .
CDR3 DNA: TGTGCCAGCAGCTTAAACGGCGGGGGGAATAAAAACATTCAGTACTTC
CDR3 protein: CASSLNGGGNKNIQYF

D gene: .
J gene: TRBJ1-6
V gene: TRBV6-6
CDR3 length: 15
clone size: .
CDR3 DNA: TGTGCCAGCAGCGCCCAGACAGTGGGGAATTCACCCCTCCACTTT
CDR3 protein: CASSAQTVGNSPLHF

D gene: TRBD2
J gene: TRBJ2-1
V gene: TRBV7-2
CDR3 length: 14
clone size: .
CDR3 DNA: TGTGCCAGCAGCCCGACTAGCGGGGGGCATGAGCAGTTCTTC
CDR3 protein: CASSPTSGGHEQFF

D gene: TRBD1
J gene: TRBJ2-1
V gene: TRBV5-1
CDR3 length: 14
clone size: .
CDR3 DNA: TGCGCCAGCTTTACAGGGGCCACCTACAATGAGCAGTTCTTC
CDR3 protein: CASFTGATYNEQFF

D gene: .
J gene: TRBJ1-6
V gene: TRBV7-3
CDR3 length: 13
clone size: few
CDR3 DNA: TGTGCCAGCAGCTTACAACGGGATTCACCCCTCCACTTT
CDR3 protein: CASSLQRDSPLHF

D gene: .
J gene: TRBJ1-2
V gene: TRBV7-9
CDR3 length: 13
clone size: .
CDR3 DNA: TGTGCCAGCAGCGACCGGGACAACGGTGGCTACACCTTC
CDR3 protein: CASSDRDNGGYTF

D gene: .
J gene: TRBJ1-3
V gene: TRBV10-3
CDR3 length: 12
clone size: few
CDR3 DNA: TGTGCCATCGAGGGCTCTGGAAACACCATATATTTT
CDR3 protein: CAIEGSGNTIYF

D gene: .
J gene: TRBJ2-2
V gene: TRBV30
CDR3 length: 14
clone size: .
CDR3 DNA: TGTGCCTGGAACCGGGTCCCGAACACCGGGGAGCTGTTTTTT
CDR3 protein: CAWNRVPNTGELFF

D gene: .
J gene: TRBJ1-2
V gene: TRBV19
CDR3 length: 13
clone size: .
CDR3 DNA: TGTGCCAGTAGTATAGACAGGGGCTATGGCTACACCTTC
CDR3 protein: CASSIDRGYGYTF

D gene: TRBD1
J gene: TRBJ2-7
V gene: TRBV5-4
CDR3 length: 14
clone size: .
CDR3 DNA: TGTGCCAGCAGCCGAGGGGGACAGAGCTACGAGCAGTACTTC
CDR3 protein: CASSRGGQSYEQYF

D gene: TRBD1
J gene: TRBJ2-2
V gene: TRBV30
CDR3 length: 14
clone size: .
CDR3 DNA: TGTGCCTGCCAGACAGGGGCGGGGACCGGGGAGCTGTTTTTT
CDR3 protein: CACQTGAGTGELFF

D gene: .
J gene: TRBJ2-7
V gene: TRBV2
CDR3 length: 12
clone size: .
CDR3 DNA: TGTGCCAGCAGAGGAGGGTACCACGAGCAGTACTTC
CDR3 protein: CASRGGYHEQYF

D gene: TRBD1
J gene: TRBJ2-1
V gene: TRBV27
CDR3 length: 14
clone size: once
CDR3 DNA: TGTGCCAGCAGCCCGGGGACAGGGGGATGGGAGCAGTTCTTC
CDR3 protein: CASSPGTGGWEQFF

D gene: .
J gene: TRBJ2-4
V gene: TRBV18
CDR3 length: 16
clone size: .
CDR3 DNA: TGTGCCAGCTCACCAACAGGGCTCCAAGCCAAAAACATTCAGTACTTC
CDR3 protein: CASSPTGLQAKNIQYF

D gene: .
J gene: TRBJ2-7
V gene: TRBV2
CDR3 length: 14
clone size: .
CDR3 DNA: TGTGCCAGCAGCTACGGGACAACCACCTACGAGCAGTACTTC
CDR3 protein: CASSYGTTTYEQYF

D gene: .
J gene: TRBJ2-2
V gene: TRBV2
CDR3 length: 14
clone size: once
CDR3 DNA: TGTGCCAGCAGGGAAAGTCGACAGCCCGGGGAGCTGTTTTTT
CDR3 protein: CASRESRQPGELFF

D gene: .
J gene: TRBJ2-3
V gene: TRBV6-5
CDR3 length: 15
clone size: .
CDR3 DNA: TGTGCCAGCAGTCAGCGGACAGACCGCACAGATACGCAGTATTTT
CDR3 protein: CASSQRTDRTDTQYF

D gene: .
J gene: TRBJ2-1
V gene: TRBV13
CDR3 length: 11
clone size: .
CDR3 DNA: TGTGCCAGCAGCTCCTACAATGAGCAGTTCTTC
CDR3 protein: CASSSYNEQFF

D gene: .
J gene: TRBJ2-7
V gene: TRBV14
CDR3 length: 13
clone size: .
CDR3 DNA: TGTGCCAGCACCCCTGTCCGGTCCTACGAGCAGTACTTC
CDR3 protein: CASTPVRSYEQYF

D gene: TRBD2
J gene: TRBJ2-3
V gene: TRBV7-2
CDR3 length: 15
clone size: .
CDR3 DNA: TGTGCCAGCAGCTTAGGGCTAGCGGGGGCAGATACGCAGTATTTT
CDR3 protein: CASSLGLAGADTQYF

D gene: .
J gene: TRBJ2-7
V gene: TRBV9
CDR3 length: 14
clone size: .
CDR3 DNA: TGTGCCAGCAGCCCAGCGGGCGGCTCCTACGAGCAGTACTTC
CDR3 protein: CASSPAGGSYEQYF

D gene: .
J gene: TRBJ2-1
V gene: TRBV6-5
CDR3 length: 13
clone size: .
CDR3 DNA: TGTGCCACCGCGCGTGGGTCCCTGAATGAGCAGTTCTTC
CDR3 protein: CATARGSLNEQFF

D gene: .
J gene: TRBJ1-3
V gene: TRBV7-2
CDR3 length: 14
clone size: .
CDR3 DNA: TGTGCCAGCAGCTTAGACAGGGCTGGAAACACCATATATTTT
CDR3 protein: CASSLDRAGNTIYF

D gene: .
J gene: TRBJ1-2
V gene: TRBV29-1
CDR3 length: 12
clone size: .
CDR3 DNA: TGCAGCGTTGAGAGAGGAAACTATGGCTACACCTTC
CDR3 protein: CSVERGNYGYTF

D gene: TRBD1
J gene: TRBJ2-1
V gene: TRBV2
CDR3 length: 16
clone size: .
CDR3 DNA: TGTGCCAGCAGAGAACCCGGGACAGGGATAGGCAATGAGCAGTTCTTC
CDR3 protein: CASREPGTGIGNEQFF

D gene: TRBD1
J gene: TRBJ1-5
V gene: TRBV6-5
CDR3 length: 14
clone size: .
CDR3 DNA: TGTGCCAGCATCAGACAGGGGTACAATCAGCCCCAGCATTTT
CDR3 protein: CASIRQGYNQPQHF

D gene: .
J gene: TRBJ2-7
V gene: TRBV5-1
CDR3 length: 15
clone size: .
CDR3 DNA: TGCGCCAGCAGCTTGGGGGGCTCCAGCTCCTACGAGCAGTACTTC
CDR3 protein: CASSLGGSSSYEQYF

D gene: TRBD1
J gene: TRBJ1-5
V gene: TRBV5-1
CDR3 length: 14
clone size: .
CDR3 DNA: TGCGCCAGCAGCGCGGGACAGGGGGCAGGGCCCCAGCATTTT
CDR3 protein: CASSAGQGAGPQHF

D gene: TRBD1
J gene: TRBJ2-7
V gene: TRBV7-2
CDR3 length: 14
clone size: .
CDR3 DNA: TGTGCCAGCAGCACGAGGACAGGGGTCTACGAGCAGTACTTC
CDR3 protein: CASSTRTGVYEQYF

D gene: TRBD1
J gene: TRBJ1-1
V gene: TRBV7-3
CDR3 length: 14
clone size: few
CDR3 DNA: TGTGCCAGCAGCACCTCGACAGGGGACACTGAAGCTTTCTTT
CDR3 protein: CASSTSTGDTEAFF

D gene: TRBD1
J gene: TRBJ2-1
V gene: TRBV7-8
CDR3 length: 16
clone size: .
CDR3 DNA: TGTGCCAGCAGCTTACGTCAGGGGGTCTCCTACAATGAGCAGTTCTTC
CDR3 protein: CASSLRQGVSYNEQFF

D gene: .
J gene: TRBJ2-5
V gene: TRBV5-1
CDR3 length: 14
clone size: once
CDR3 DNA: TGCGCCAGCAGCTTGGATACGGCTAAAGAGACCCAGTACTTC
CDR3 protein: CASSLDTAKETQYF

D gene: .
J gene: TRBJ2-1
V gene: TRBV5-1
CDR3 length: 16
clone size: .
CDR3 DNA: TGCGCCAGCAGCTTGGCCAAAGGTACAGGGTACAATGAGCAGTTCTTC
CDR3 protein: CASSLAKGTGYNEQFF

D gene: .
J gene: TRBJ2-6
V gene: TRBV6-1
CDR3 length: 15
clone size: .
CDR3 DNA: TGTGCCAGCACGGACAGCTTCTCTGGGGCCAACGTCCTGACTTTC
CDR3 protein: CASTDSFSGANVLTF

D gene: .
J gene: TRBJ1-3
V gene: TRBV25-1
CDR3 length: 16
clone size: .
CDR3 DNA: TGTGCCAGCAGTGAAAGGGGACTGACCTCTGGAAACACCATATATTTT
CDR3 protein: CASSERGLTSGNTIYF

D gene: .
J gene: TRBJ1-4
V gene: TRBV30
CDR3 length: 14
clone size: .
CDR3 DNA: TGTGCCATGAACCTAGGGGGAGGCGGTGAAAAACTGTTTTTT
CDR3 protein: CAMNLGGGGEKLFF

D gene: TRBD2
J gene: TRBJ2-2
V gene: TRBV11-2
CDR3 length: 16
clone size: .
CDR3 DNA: TGTGCCAGCAGCCTTGGACTAGCGTCGAACACCGGGGAGCTGTTTTTT
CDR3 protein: CASSLGLASNTGELFF

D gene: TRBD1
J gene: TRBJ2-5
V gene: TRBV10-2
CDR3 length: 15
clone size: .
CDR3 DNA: TGCGCCAGTATACCGGGACAGGGACGGCAAGAGACCCAGTACTTC
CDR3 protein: CASIPGQGRQETQYF

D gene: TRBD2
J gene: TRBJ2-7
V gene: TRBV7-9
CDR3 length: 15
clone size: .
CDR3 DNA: TGTGCCAGCAGTCCCCCGGGACTAGCGTCGGGGGAGCAGTACTTC
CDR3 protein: CASSPPGLASGEQYF

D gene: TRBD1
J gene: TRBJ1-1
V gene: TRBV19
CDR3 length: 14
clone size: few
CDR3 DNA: TGTGCCAGTGTCCCGGGACAGTATGAGTCTGAAGCTTTCTTT
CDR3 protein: CASVPGQYESEAFF

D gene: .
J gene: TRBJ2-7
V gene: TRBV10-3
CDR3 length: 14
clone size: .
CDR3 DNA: TGTGCCATCAGTGAGTCGGGCCTATCCTACGAGCAGTACTTC
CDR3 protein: CAISESGLSYEQYF

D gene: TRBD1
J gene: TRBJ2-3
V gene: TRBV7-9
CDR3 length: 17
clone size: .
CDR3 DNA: TGTGCCAGCAGCTTAGCGCTAGGACAGGGCTTAAGAAATACGCAGTATTTT
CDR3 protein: CASSLALGQGLRNTQYF

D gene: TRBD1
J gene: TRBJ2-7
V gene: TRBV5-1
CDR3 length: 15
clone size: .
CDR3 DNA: TGCGCCAGCAGTCGAGACAGGGGGCGATCCCCCGAGCAGTACTTC
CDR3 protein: CASSRDRGRSPEQYF

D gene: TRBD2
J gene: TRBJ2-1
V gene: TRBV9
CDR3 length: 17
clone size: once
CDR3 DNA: TGTGCCAGCAGCGTAGCGTACGGCGGGGGCTCCTACAATGAGCAGTTCTTC
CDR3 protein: CASSVAYGGGSYNEQFF

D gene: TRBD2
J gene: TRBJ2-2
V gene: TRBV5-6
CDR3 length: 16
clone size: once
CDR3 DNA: TGTGCCAGCAGCCTTCCGACTAGCGGGGGTATCGGGGAGCTGTTTTTT
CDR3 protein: CASSLPTSGGIGELFF